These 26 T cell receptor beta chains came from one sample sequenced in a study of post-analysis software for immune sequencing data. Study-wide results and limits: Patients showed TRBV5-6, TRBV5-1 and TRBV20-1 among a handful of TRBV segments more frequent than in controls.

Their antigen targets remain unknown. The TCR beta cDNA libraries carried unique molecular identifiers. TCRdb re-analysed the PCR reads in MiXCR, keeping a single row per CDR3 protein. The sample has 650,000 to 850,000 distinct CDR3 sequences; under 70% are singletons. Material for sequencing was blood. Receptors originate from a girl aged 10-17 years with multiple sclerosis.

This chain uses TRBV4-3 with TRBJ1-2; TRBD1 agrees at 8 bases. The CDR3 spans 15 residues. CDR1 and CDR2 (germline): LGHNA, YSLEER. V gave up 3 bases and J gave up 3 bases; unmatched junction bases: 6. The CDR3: CASSQTDRDDYGYTF. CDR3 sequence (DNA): TGCGCCAGCAGCCAGACGGACAGGGACGACTATGGCTACACCTTC.

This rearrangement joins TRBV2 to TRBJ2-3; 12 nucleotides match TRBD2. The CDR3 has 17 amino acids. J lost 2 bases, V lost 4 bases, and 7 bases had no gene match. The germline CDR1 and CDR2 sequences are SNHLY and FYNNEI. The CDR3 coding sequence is TGTGCCAGCAGTGCCCAACTAGCGGGAGGCCCCACAGATACGCAGTATTTT. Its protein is CASSAQLAGGPTDTQYF.

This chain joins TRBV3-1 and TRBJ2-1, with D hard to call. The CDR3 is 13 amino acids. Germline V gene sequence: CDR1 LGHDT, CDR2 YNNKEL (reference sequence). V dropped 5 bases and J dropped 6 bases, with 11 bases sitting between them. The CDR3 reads CASSSGPSNEQFF. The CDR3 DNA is TGTGCCAGCAGCTCGGGTCCTTCCAATGAGCAGTTCTTC.

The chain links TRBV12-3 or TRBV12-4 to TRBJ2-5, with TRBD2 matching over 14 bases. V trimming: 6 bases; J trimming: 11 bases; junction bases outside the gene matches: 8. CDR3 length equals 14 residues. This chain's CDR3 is CASSLGLAGDAQYF. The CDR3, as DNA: TGTGCCAGCAGCTTGGGACTAGCGGGAGATGCGCAGTACTTC.

The CDR3 sequence: CAISPRQSAYQPGQYF. CDR3 in DNA: TGTGCCATCAGTCCCCGACAGAGTGCATACCAACCTGGGCAGTACTTC. The chain carries TRBV10-3 and TRBJ2-5; D may be TRBD1 (5 bases). Per germline, CDR1 ENHRY and CDR2 SYGVKD. The CDR3 consists of 16 residues. Trimming stripped 5 bases from V and 11 bases from J, with 27 bases between.

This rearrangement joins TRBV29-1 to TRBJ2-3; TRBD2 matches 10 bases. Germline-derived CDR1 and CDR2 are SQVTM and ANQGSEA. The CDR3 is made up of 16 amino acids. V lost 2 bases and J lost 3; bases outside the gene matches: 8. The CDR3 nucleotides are TGCAGCGTTGAATCGGAGCGGGGGGGCTTGACAGATACGCAGTATTTT. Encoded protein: CSVESERGGLTDTQYF.

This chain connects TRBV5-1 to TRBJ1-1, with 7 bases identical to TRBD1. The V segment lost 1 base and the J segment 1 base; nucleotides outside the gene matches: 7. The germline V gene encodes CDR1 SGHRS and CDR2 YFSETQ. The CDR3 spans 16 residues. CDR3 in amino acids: CASSLTGVNGNTEAFF. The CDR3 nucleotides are TGCGCCAGCAGCTTGACAGGGGTTAACGGGAACACTGAAGCTTTCTTT.

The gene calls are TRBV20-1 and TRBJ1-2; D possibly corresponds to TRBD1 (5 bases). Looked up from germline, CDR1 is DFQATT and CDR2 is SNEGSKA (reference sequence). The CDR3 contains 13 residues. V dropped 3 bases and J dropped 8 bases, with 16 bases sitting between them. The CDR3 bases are TGCAGTGCTAGCCGAACGGGGGACGCAGGCTACACCTTC. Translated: CSASRTGDAGYTF.

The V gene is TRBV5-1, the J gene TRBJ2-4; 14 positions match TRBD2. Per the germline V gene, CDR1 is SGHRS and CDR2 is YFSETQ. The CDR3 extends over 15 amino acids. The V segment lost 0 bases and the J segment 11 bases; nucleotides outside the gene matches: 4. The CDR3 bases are TGCGCCAGCAGCTTGGCGGGACTAGCGGGAGCCTTTCAGTACTTC. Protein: CASSLAGLAGAFQYF.

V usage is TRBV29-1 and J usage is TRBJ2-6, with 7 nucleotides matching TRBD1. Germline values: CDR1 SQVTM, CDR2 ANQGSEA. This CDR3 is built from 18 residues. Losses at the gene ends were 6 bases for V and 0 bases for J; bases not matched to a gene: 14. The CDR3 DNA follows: TGCAGCGTCCTCCCGAGGGGGACAGAACACTCTGGGGCCAACGTCCTGACTTTC. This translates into CSVLPRGTEHSGANVLTF.

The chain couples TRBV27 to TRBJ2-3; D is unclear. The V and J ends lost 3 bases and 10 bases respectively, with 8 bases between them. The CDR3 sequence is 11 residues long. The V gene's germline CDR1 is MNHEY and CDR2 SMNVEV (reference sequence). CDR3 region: CASSFSGAQYF. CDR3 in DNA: TGTGCCAGCAGTTTCAGTGGTGCGCAGTATTTT.

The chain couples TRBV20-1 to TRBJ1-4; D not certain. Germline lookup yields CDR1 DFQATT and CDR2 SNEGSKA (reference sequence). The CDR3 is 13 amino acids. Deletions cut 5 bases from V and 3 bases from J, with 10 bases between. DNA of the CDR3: TGCAGTGCTCGTAGGGATGCTAATGAAAAACTGTTTTTT. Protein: CSARRDANEKLFF.

CDR3 sequence reads: CSVVPERTSGGVEQFF. CDR3 DNA: TGCAGCGTTGTGCCGGAGAGGACTAGCGGGGGGGTCGAGCAGTTCTTC. This chain joins TRBV29-1 and TRBJ2-1; 15 bases agree with TRBD2. The germline CDR1 and CDR2 sequences are SQVTM and ANQGSEA. V lost 4 bases and J lost 10; bases outside the gene matches: 11. The CDR3 length is 16 residues.

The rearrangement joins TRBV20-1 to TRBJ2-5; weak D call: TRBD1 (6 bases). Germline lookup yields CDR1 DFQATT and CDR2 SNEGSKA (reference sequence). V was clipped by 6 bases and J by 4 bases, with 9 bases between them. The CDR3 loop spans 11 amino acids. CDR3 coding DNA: TGCAGTGCCAACAGGGTAGAGACCCAGTACTTC. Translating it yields CSANRVETQYF.

This chain's CDR3 is CASSPLAGQGNNEQFF. The CDR3 nucleotides read TGTGCCAGCAGTCCCTTAGCGGGACAGGGTAACAATGAGCAGTTCTTC. The rearrangement joins TRBV12-3 or TRBV12-4 to TRBJ2-1, with a weak D call TRBD1 (9 bases). V lost 5 bases to trimming and J lost 5 bases, with 19 bases between them. The length of the CDR3 is 16 residues.

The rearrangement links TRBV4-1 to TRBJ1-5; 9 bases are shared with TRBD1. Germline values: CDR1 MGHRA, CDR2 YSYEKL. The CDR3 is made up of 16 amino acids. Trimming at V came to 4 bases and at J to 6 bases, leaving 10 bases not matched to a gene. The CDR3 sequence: CASSPYPGTGCQPQHF. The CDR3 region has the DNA TGCGCCAGCAGCCCCTACCCCGGGACAGGGTGTCAGCCCCAGCATTTT.

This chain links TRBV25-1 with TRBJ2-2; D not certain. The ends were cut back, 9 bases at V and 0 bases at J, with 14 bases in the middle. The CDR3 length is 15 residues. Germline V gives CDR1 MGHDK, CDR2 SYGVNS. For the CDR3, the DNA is TGTGCCAGTCTAGAGATGGGTCCGAACACCGGGGAGCTGTTTTTT. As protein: CASLEMGPNTGELFF.

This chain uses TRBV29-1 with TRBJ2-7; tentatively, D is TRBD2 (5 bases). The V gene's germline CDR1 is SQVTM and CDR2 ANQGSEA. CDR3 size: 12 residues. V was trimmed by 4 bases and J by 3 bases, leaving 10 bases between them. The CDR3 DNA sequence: TGCAGCGTTGGGTCGGGGTTCTACGAGCAGTACTTC. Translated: CSVGSGFYEQYF.

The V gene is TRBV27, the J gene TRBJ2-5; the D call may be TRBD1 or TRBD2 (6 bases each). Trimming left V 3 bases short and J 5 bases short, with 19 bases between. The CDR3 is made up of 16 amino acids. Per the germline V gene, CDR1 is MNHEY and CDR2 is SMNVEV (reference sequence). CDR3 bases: TGTGCCAGCAGTTTGGACGGGCCCCTAGGGGGGGAGACCCAGTACTTC. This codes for CASSLDGPLGGETQYF.

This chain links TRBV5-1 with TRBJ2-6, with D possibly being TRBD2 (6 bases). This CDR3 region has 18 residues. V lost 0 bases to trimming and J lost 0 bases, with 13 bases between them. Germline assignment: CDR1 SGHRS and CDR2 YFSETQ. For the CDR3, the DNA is TGCGCCAGCAGCTTGGCCTTGGGAGGTAGCTCTGGGGCCAACGTCCTGACTTTC. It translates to CASSLALGGSSGANVLTF.

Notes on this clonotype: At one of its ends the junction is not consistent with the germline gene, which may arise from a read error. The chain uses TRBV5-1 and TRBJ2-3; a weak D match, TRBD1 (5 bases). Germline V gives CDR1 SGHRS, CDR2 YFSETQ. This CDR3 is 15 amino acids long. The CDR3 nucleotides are TGCGCCAGCAGCTTGGAGGCCAGGGTGACAGATGCGCAGTATTTT. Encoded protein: CASSLEARVTDAQYF.

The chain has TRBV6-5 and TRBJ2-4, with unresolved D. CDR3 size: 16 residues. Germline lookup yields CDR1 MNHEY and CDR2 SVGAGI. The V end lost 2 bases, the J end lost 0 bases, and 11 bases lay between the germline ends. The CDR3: CASSYRTDLAKNIQYF. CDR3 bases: TGTGCCAGCAGTTACAGGACCGATTTAGCCAAAAACATTCAGTACTTC.

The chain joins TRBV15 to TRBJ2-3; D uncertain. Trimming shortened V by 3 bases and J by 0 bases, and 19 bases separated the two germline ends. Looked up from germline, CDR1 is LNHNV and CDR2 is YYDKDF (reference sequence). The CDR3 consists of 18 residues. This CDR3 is CATSRPELGQLSTDTQYF. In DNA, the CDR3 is TGTGCCACCAGCAGGCCAGAATTAGGCCAGTTAAGCACAGATACGCAGTATTTT.

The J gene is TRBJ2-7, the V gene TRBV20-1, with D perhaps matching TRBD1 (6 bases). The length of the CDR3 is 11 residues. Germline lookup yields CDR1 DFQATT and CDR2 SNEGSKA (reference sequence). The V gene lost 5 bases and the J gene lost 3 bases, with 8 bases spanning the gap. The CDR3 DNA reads TGCAGTGCTGAGGACAGCTACGAGCAGTACTTC. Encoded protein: CSAEDSYEQYF.

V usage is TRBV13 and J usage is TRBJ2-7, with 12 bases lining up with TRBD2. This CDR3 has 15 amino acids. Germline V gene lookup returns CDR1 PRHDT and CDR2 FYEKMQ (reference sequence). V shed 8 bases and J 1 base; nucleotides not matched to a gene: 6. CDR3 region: CASGTLAGGSYEQYF. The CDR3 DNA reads TGTGCCAGCGGCACCCTAGCGGGGGGGTCCTACGAGCAGTACTTC.

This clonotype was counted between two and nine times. The CDR3 bases are TGCAGTACCCGAGTCCTCGCTGAAGCTTTCTTT. This sequence encodes CSTRVLAEAFF. The chain employs TRBV20-1 and TRBJ1-1, with D unresolved. The CDR3 has 11 residues. V lost 8 bases to trimming and J lost 6 bases, with 13 bases between them. CDR1 is DFQATT, CDR2 SNEGSKA, per germline (reference sequence).